This T cell receptor (beta chain) was identified in a study of T cell clonotyping in hematopoietic cell transplantation. Described time point: recipient sample about 28 days before transplant, after cytoreduction. Recipient blood drawn about 28 days pretransplant and days 30, 100, 180 after. The CDR3 is made up of 16 amino acids. Germline-derived CDR1 and CDR2 are MNHEY and SVGAGI. V shed 0 bases and J shed 0 bases, with 9 bases lying between them. TCRdb keeps only in-frame clones here, not all; method: immunoSEQ multiplex PCR. The repertoire consists of about 69,000 clones, with 90% to 97% occurring once and the leading ten covering around 1.5%. Notes on this clone: Its specificity is unknown.

Study-wide points: Cells were unsorted, so CD4 and CD8 contributions were not separated. After transplant, recipient diversity fell while pathologically expanded clonotypes grew through day 180. Few recipient clonotypes overlapped donors; over 97% were de novo at given depth.

The origin of this receptor is a woman between 50 and 59 years old with acute myeloid leukemia. Some clones in this sample may be carry-over from other donors' samples. The sample in question was peripheral blood mononuclear cells, obtained before stem cell transplant. The V call is TRBV6-5, the J call TRBJ1-3; possible D gene TRBD1, 6 bases. This CDR3 is CASSYSGTTSGNTIYF. DNA of the CDR3: TGTGCCAGCAGTTACTCCGGGACAACCTCTGGAAACACCATATATTTT.